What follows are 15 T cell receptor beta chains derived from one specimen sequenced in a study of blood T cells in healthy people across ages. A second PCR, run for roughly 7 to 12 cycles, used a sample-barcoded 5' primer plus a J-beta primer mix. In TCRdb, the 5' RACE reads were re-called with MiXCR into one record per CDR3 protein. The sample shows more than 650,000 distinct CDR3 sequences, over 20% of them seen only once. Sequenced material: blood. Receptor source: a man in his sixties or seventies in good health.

CDR3 DNA sequence: TGTGCCAGCACTCCCGCGGACATACTGAACACTGAAGCTTTCTTT. It encodes CASTPADILNTEAFF. The rearrangement uses TRBV12-3 or TRBV12-4 and TRBJ1-1; perhaps TRBD1 as D (5 bases). V was shortened by 7 bases and J by 0 bases, with 15 bases between the two germline ends. The CDR3 is 15 amino acids.

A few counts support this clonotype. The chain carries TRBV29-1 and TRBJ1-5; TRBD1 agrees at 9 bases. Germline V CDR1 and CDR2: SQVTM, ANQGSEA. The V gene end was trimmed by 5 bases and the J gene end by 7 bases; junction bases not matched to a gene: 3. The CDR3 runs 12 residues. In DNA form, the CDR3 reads TGCAGCGTTCTGACAGGGGGGCAGCCCCAGCATTTT. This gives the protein CSVLTGGQPQHF.

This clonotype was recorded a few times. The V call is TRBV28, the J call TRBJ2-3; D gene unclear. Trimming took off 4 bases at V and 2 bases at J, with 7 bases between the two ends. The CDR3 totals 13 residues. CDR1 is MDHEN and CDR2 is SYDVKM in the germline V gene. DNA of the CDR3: TGTGCCAGCAGTTCCGGACCCACAGATACGCAGTATTTT. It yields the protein CASSSGPTDTQYF.

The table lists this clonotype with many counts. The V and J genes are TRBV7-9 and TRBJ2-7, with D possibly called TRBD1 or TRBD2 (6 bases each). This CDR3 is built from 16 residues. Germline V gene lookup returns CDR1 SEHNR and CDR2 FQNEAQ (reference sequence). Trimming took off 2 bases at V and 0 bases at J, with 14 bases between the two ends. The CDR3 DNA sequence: TGTGCCAGCAGCTTATCGGGGGCGAAGAGCTCCTACGAGCAGTACTTC. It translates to CASSLSGAKSSYEQYF.

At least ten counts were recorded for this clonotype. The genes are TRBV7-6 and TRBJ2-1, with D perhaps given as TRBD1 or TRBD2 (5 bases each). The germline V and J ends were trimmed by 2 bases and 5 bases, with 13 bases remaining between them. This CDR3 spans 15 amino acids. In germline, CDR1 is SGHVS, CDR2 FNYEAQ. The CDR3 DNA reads TGTGCCAGCAGCTTATCTTCGGGGCACGACAATGAGCAGTTCTTC. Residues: CASSLSSGHDNEQFF. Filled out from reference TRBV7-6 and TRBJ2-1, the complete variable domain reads GAGVSQSPRYKVTKRGQDVALRCDPISGHVSLYWYRQALGQGPEFLTYFNYEAQQDKSGLPNDRFSAERPEGSISTLTIQRTEQRDSAMYRCASSLSSGHDNEQFFGPGTRLTVL.

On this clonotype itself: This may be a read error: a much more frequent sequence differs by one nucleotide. The CDR3 protein is CASSFAGVSADTQYF. The CDR3 coding sequence is TGTGCCAGCAGTTTTGCAGGGGTCAGCGCAGATACGCAGTATTTT. The chain links TRBV12-3 or TRBV12-4 to TRBJ2-3; D perhaps matches TRBD1 (6 bases). The V gene lost 3 bases and the J gene lost 4 bases, with 14 bases spanning the gap. The CDR3 length is 15 residues.

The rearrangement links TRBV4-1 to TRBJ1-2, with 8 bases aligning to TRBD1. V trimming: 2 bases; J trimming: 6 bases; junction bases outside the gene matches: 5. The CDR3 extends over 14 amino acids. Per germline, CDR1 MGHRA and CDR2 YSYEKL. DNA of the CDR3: TGCGCCAGCAGCCAACACAGGGGGATTGATGGCTACACCTTC. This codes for CASSQHRGIDGYTF.

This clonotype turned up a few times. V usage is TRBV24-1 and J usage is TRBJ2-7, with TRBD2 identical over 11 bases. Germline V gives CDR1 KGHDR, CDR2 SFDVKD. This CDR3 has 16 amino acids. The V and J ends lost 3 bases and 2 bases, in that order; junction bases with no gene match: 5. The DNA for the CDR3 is TGTGCCACCAGTGATCCCACTAGCGGGGGTCCCTACGAGCAGTACTTC. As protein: CATSDPTSGGPYEQYF.

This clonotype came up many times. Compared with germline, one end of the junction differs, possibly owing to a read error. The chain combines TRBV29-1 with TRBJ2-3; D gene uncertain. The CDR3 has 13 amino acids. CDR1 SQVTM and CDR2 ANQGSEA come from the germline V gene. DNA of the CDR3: TGCAGCGCTGAAGCAAGGGTAGGAGATACGCAGTATTTT. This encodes CSAEARVGDTQYF.

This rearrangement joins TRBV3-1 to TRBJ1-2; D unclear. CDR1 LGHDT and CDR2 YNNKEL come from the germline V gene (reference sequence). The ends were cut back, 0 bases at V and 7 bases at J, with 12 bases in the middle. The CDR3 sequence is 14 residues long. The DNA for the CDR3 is TGTGCCAGCAGCCAAGATGCGGCAGTGTTTGGCTACACCTTC. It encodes CASSQDAAVFGYTF.

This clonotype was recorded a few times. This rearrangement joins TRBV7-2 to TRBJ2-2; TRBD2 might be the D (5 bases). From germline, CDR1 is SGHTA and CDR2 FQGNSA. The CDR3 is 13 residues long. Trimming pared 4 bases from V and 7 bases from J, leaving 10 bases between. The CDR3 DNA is TGTGCCAGCAGCTCCCGGGGTAGCGGGGAGCTGTTTTTT. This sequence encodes CASSSRGSGELFF. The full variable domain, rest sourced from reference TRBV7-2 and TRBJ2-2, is GAGVSQSPSNKVTEKGKDVELRCDPISGHTALYWYRQSLGQGLEFLIYFQGNSAPDKSGLPSDRFSAERTGGSVSTLTIQRTQQEDSAVYLCASSSRGSGELFFGEGSRLTVL.

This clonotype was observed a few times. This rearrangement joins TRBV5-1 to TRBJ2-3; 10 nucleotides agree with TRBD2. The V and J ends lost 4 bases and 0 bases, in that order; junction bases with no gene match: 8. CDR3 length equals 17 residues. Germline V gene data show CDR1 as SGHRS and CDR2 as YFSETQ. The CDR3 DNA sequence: TGCGCCAGCAGCCGGACACCTAGCGGGAGTAGCACAGATACGCAGTATTTT. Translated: CASSRTPSGSSTDTQYF.

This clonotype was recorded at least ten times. The CDR3 spells CASSDPRGGGETQYF. CDR3 DNA: TGTGCCAGCAGTGACCCCAGGGGCGGGGGAGAGACCCAGTACTTC. The chain is built from TRBV25-1 and TRBJ2-5, with TRBD2 as a possible D gene (7 bases). In germline, CDR1 is MGHDK, CDR2 SYGVNS. V dropped 3 bases and J dropped 4 bases, with 15 bases sitting between them. The CDR3 consists of 15 residues. The whole variable domain, filled in from reference TRBV25-1 and TRBJ2-5, reads EADIYQTPRYLVIGTGKKITLECSQTMGHDKMYWYQQDPGMELHLIHYSYGVNSTEKGDLSSESTVSRIRTEHFPLTLESARPSHTSQYLCASSDPRGGGETQYFGPGTRLLVL.

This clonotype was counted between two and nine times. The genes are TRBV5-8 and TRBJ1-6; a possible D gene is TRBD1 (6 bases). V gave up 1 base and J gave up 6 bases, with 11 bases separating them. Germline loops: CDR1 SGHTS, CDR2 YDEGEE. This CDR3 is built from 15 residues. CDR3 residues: CASSLMGGGNSPLHF. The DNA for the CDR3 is TGTGCCAGCAGCTTGATGGGAGGGGGTAATTCACCCCTCCACTTT.

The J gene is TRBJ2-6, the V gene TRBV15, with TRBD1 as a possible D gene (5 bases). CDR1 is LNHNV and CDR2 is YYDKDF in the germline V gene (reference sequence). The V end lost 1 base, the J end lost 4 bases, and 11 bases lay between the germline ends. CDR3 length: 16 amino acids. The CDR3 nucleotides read TGTGCCACCAGCAGAGCAGGACAACCCGGGGCCAACGTCCTGACTTTC. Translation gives CATSRAGQPGANVLTF.